Following are 30 T cell receptor beta chains from one sample sequenced in a study of siplizumab effects on memory and regulatory T cells. Some clones are missing from TCRdb's copy, which holds only in-frame ones; the method was immunoSEQ multiplex PCR. The sample holds 100,000 to 110,000 clones, about 90% seen once. Sequenced: CD4+ T cells sorted from blood. Receptor source: a human donor in good health.

The chain recombines TRBV28 with TRBJ2-1; possible D gene TRBD1, 5 bases. CDR1 is MDHEN, CDR2 SYDVKM, per germline. Between the trimmed V and J ends, which lost 2 bases and 10 bases, there was a span of 15 bases. This CDR3 has 14 residues. CDR3 in DNA: TGTGCCAGCAGTTTAGACAGTAAGGGTTGGGAGCAGTTCTTC. Protein sequence: CASSLDSKGWEQFF.

The chain combines TRBV15 with TRBJ1-3; no clear D. The CDR3 has 14 residues. CDR1 and CDR2 (germline): LNHNV, YYDKDF (reference sequence). Trimming took 0 bases from V and 2 from J, leaving 5 bases between them. The DNA of the CDR3 is TGTGCCACCAGCAGAGATCGGACTGGAAACACCATATATTTT. This sequence encodes CATSRDRTGNTIYF.

This clone occurred once. This chain uses TRBV7-3 with TRBJ2-2, with D perhaps TRBD1 (5 bases). The CDR3 sequence is 14 residues long. The ends were cut back, 6 bases at V and 1 base at J, with 9 bases in the middle. Germline V gene lookup returns CDR1 SGHTA and CDR2 FQGTGA. The CDR3, as DNA: TGTGCCAGCAGTCGAGGACAGAACACCGGGGAGCTGTTTTTT. This codes for CASSRGQNTGELFF.

The V and J genes are TRBV7-9 and TRBJ1-6; TRBD1 might be the D (5 bases). The CDR3 covers 13 residues. V gave up 1 base and J gave up 7 bases, with 5 bases separating them. CDR1 and CDR2 from the germline V gene are SEHNR and FQNEAQ (reference sequence). In DNA, the CDR3 is TGTGCCAGCAGCTTAGGGGGCAATTCACCCCTCCACTTT. It is translated as CASSLGGNSPLHF.

The V and J genes are TRBV6-6 and TRBJ2-7; D might be TRBD2 (5 bases). The CDR3 has 13 amino acids. Germline assignment: CDR1 MNHNY and CDR2 SVGAGI (reference sequence). Trimming pared 7 bases from V and 4 bases from J, leaving 14 bases between. The DNA for the CDR3 is TGTGCCAGCACCCGGACGGGATCTTACGAGCAGTACTTC. Protein sequence: CASTRTGSYEQYF.

The rearrangement links TRBV15 to TRBJ2-3; D may match TRBD1 or TRBD2 (6 bases each). Germline V CDR1 and CDR2: LNHNV, YYDKDF (reference sequence). The V gene lost 1 base and the J gene lost 0 bases, with 8 bases spanning the gap. The CDR3 contains 15 residues. DNA of the CDR3: TGTGCCACCAGCAGAGGGGGGGCTAGCACAGATACGCAGTATTTT. This gives the protein CATSRGGASTDTQYF.

The genes are TRBV6-1 and TRBJ2-2, with D hard to call. Germline CDR1 reads MNHNS; CDR2 reads SASEGT. The CDR3 is 14 amino acids. V shed 1 base and J shed 7 bases, with 10 bases lying between them. For the CDR3, the DNA is TGTGCCAGCAGTGAAGAGGTTAGGTACGGGGAGCTGTTTTTT. Its translation: CASSEEVRYGELFF.

This chain uses TRBV4-1 with TRBJ2-3, with D perhaps TRBD1 (5 bases). CDR3 length: 14 residues. The V gene's germline CDR1 is MGHRA and CDR2 YSYEKL. The V end lost 3 bases, the J end lost 0 bases, and 7 bases lay between the germline ends. The CDR3 protein is CASSHGASTDTQYF. The CDR3 coding sequence is TGCGCCAGCAGCCATGGGGCTAGCACAGATACGCAGTATTTT.

The chain couples TRBV28 to TRBJ2-1; tentative D call: TRBD2 (6 bases). The germline V gene encodes CDR1 MDHEN and CDR2 SYDVKM. The CDR3 loop spans 13 amino acids. The V gene lost 4 bases and the J gene lost 6 bases, with 10 bases spanning the gap. In DNA form, the CDR3 reads TGTGCCAGCAGTTATGGCGGGGTCAATGAGCAGTTCTTC. Its translation: CASSYGGVNEQFF.

This chain connects TRBV5-1 to TRBJ2-5, with 7 bases lining up with TRBD2. V lost 0 bases and J lost 2; bases outside the gene matches: 4. This CDR3 contains 15 residues. The V gene's germline CDR1 is SGHRS and CDR2 YFSETQ. The CDR3 nucleotides read TGCGCCAGCAGCTTGGTCTCGGGGGGTCAAGAGACCCAGTACTTC. Residues: CASSLVSGGQETQYF.

The V call is TRBV4-1, the J call TRBJ2-4; 10 positions match TRBD1. The CDR3 is made up of 18 amino acids. Trimming at V came to 3 bases and at J to 0 bases, leaving 8 bases not matched to a gene. The germline V gene has CDR1 MGHRA and CDR2 YSYEKL. CDR3 nucleotide sequence: TGCGCCAGCAGCCACGGGACAGGGGCCCGTGAAGCCAAAAACATTCAGTACTTC. Its protein product is CASSHGTGAREAKNIQYF.

The chain combines TRBV7-6 with TRBJ1-3; 9 positions match TRBD1. The germline gives CDR1 SGHVS, CDR2 FNYEAQ. CDR3 size: 16 residues. V trimming: 5 bases; J trimming: 0 bases; junction bases outside the gene matches: 5. CDR3 DNA: TGTGCCAGCAGCGCCGGGACAGGGAGCTCTGGAAACACCATATATTTT. This translates into CASSAGTGSSGNTIYF.

V gene TRBV27 combines with J gene TRBJ1-1; the match to TRBD1 covers 8 bases. Germline CDR1 and CDR2: MNHEY and SMNVEV (reference sequence). The CDR3 spans 15 residues. The J segment lost 1 base and the V segment lost 6 bases, leaving 7 bases of the junction unmatched. The CDR3 nucleotides are TGTGCCAGCAGCCGGACAGGGACAAAGAACACTGAAGCTTTCTTT. It yields the protein CASSRTGTKNTEAFF.

CDR3 nucleotide sequence: TGTGCCAGCAGGGCTAGCGCGTTCTACAATGAGCAGTTCTTC. Its translation is CASRASAFYNEQFF. The rearrangement links TRBV2 to TRBJ2-1, with a possible D match to TRBD2 (6 bases). Trimming left V 6 bases short and J 3 bases short, with 12 bases between. The germline V gene encodes CDR1 SNHLY and CDR2 FYNNEI. The CDR3 is 14 residues long.

The CDR3 sequence: CASSFRTGEGYTF. As DNA, the CDR3 is TGTGCCAGCAGCTTCCGGACAGGGGAAGGCTACACCTTC. The chain recombines TRBV5-5 with TRBJ1-2, with 9 bases fitting TRBD1. The CDR3 has 13 amino acids. CDR1 is SGHKS and CDR2 is YYEKEE in the germline V gene (reference sequence). Germline trimming cut 2 bases from V and 8 bases from J; bases unmatched to any gene: 4.

This rearrangement joins TRBV7-6 to TRBJ2-2; D is ambiguous. V lost 1 base and J lost 5, with 11 bases in between. CDR1 and CDR2 (germline): SGHVS, FNYEAQ. The CDR3 is made up of 15 amino acids. CDR3: CASSLDLAETGELFF. CDR3 nucleotides: TGTGCCAGCAGCTTAGACCTCGCGGAAACCGGGGAGCTGTTTTTT.

This chain uses TRBV2 with TRBJ2-1; tentatively, D is TRBD1 or TRBD2 (5 bases each). The V gene's germline CDR1 is SNHLY and CDR2 FYNNEI. The V gene lost 3 bases and the J gene lost 9 bases, with 9 bases spanning the gap. CDR3 length: 12 residues. Here the CDR3 DNA reads TGTGCCAGCAGTGAGGGACCCGGTGAGCAGTTCTTC. The encoded protein is CASSEGPGEQFF.

The chain joins TRBV9 to TRBJ1-3, with 9 bases fitting TRBD1. Germline V lookup: CDR1 SGDLS, CDR2 YYNGEE. The junction had 0 bases not matched to a gene; V was cut back by 2 bases and J by 3 bases. CDR3 length: 14 residues. In DNA form, the CDR3 reads TGTGCCAGCAGCGTGGGACAGGGTGGAAACACCATATATTTT. It is translated as CASSVGQGGNTIYF. Variable domain in full (rest from reference TRBV9 and TRBJ1-3): DSGVTQTPKHLITATGQRVTLRCSPRSGDLSVYWYQQSLDQGLQFLIQYYNGEERAKGNILERFSAQQFPDLHSELNLSSLELGDSALYFCASSVGQGGNTIYFGEGSWLTVV.

The genes are TRBV28 and TRBJ1-1; 8 nucleotides agree with TRBD1. Germline lookup yields CDR1 MDHEN and CDR2 SYDVKM. The CDR3 length is 15 residues. Germline trimming cut 6 bases from V and 2 bases from J; bases unmatched to any gene: 8. Written as DNA, the CDR3 is TGTGCCAGCAGCGGACAGGGTAGGGGAAACACTGAAGCTTTCTTT. Translation gives CASSGQGRGNTEAFF.

This chain links TRBV7-8 with TRBJ1-1; the D gene is possibly TRBD1 (6 bases). Trimming took off 3 bases at V and 1 base at J, with 12 bases between the two ends. From germline, CDR1 is SGHVS and CDR2 FQNEAQ. This CDR3 is built from 15 residues. DNA of the CDR3: TGTGCCAGCAGCTTTACGACAGGCACGAACACTGAAGCTTTCTTT. Amino acids: CASSFTTGTNTEAFF.

The chain has TRBV7-9 and TRBJ1-6; D remains unclear. Germline values: CDR1 SEHNR, CDR2 FQNEAQ (reference sequence). The CDR3 runs to 13 residues. The V gene lost 5 bases and the J gene lost 7 bases, with 9 bases spanning the gap. The CDR3 loop is CASSPSINSPLHF. CDR3 nucleotide sequence: TGTGCCAGCAGCCCAAGCATCAATTCACCCCTCCACTTT. The entire variable domain, with the rest obtained from reference TRBV7-9 and TRBJ1-6, is as follows: DTGVSQNPRHKITKRGQNVTFRCDPISEHNRLYWYRQTLGQGPEFLTYFQNEAQLEKSRLLSDRFSAERPKGSFSTLEIQRTEQGDSAMYLCASSPSINSPLHFGNGTRLTVT.

This clone appeared a single time. The chain combines TRBV5-4 with TRBJ2-1; TRBD2 agrees at 7 bases. Germline V gives CDR1 SGHNT, CDR2 YYREEE (reference sequence). Trimming at V came to 0 bases and at J to 7 bases, leaving 7 bases not matched to a gene. The CDR3 has 15 amino acids. The CDR3 coding sequence is TGTGCCAGCAGCTTGGGGGGGGGACTCCAAAATGAGCAGTTCTTC. It yields the protein CASSLGGGLQNEQFF.

The chain has TRBV4-2 and TRBJ1-1, with a tentative D call TRBD1 (5 bases). The germline gives CDR1 LGHNA, CDR2 YNFKEQ. The ends were cut back, 3 bases at V and 1 base at J, with 9 bases in the middle. The length of the CDR3 is 14 residues. The CDR3 spells CASSQLGGNTEAFF. Written as DNA, the CDR3 is TGTGCCAGCAGCCAGCTTGGGGGGAACACTGAAGCTTTCTTT.

The genes are TRBV9 and TRBJ2-1; 10 bases are a match to TRBD1. The CDR3 is made up of 13 amino acids. Per the germline V gene, CDR1 is SGDLS and CDR2 is YYNGEE. Trimming removed 3 bases from V and 9 bases from J; junction bases left unmatched: 3. The CDR3: CASSGGQGIEQFF. In DNA, the CDR3 is TGTGCCAGCAGCGGGGGACAGGGGATTGAGCAGTTCTTC.

The V call is TRBV7-9, the J call TRBJ1-6; D is unclear. CDR1 is SEHNR, CDR2 FQNEAQ, per germline (reference sequence). This CDR3 comprises 15 residues. Deletions cut 3 bases from V and 10 bases from J, with 16 bases between. CDR3 region: CASSFVGGSISPLHF. The CDR3 DNA sequence: TGTGCCAGCAGCTTCGTCGGCGGGTCGATCTCACCCCTCCACTTT.

A single count supports this clone. The rearrangement joins TRBV5-5 to TRBJ1-1; D uncertain. Trimming took 4 bases from V and 0 from J, leaving 7 bases between them. The CDR3 has 13 residues. Germline V gene lookup returns CDR1 SGHKS and CDR2 YYEKEE (reference sequence). CDR3 bases: TGTGCCAGCAGCCATCCAGTGAACACTGAAGCTTTCTTT. Its translation: CASSHPVNTEAFF.

The genes are TRBV10-2 and TRBJ2-3, with 7 bases fitting TRBD2. Germline V CDR1 and CDR2: WSHSY, SAAADI. The CDR3 is 14 amino acids. V gave up 5 bases and J gave up 2 bases; unmatched junction bases: 4. CDR3 loop: CASSPRLATDTQYF. CDR3 nucleotide sequence: TGCGCCAGCAGTCCGCGACTAGCCACAGATACGCAGTATTTT.

This clone was observed a few times. The chain recombines TRBV19 with TRBJ1-5; D not certain. CDR3 size: 12 residues. V lost 9 bases to trimming and J lost 0 bases, with 6 bases between them. The germline CDR1 and CDR2 sequences are LNHDA and SQIVND (reference sequence). CDR3 coding DNA: TGTGCCAGACATGATAGCAATCAGCCCCAGCATTTT. This codes for CARHDSNQPQHF.

The CDR3 DNA follows: TGTGCCAGCAGTTACGCGGGTACCTTCTACGAGCAGTACTTC. Translating gives CASSYAGTFYEQYF. The chain is built from TRBV6-5 and TRBJ2-7, with D maybe TRBD2 (5 bases). V was trimmed by 2 bases and J by 3 bases, leaving 11 bases between them. This CDR3 has 14 residues. Germline assignment: CDR1 MNHEY and CDR2 SVGAGI.

V usage is TRBV4-2 and J usage is TRBJ1-1; no reliable D call. This CDR3 region has 15 residues. The germline V gene encodes CDR1 LGHNA and CDR2 YNFKEQ. The ends were cut back, 1 base at V and 1 base at J, with 10 bases in the middle. The CDR3, as DNA: TGTGCCAGCAGCCAAGTTGTTCAGTCGAACACTGAAGCTTTCTTT. Translated, it gives CASSQVVQSNTEAFF.